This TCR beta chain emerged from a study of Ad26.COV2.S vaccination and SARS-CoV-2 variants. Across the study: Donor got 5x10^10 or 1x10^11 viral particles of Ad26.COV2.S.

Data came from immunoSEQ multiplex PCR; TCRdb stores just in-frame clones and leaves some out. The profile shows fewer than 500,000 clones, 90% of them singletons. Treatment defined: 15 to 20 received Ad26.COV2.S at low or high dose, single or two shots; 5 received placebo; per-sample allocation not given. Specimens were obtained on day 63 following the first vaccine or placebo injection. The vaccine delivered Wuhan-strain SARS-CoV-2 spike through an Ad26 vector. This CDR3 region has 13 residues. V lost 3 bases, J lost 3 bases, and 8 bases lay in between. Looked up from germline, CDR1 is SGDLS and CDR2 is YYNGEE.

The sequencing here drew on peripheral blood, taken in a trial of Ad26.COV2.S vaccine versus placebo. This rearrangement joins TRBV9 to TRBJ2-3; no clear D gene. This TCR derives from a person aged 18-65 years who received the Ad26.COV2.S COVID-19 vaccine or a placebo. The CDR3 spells CASSALQTDTQYF. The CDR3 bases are TGTGCCAGCAGCGCCTTACAGACAGATACGCAGTATTTT.